Below are 7 T cell receptor beta chains sequenced from a single sample in a study of cytomegalovirus exposure and HLA in healthy donors. Amplification used 60 Vbeta primers and 13 Jbeta primers. Using immunoSEQ multiplex PCR, the repertoire was profiled, and TCRdb retains in-frame clones only, with some absent. This table holds under 250,000 clones, approximately 78% found once. The material sequenced was PBMCs. The source is a male donor in good health and CMV-seronegative.

This clone turned up a few times. V usage is TRBV7-3 and J usage is TRBJ1-1; no definite D call. The CDR3 has 13 residues. The V gene lost 1 base and the J gene lost 6 bases, with 9 bases spanning the gap. Germline CDR1 and CDR2: SGHTA and FQGTGA. CDR3 sequence (DNA): TGTGCCAGCAGCTTAATTTGGGAGTCTGAAGCTTTCTTT. As protein: CASSLIWESEAFF.

The table lists this clone with a few counts. J is TRBJ1-2 and V is TRBV6-5; maybe TRBD1 (5 bases). The germline V gene encodes CDR1 MNHEY and CDR2 SVGAGI. CDR3 length: 13 residues. The V end was cut by 2 bases, the J end by 7 bases, with 11 bases between. The CDR3 loop is CASSYRGIGGYTF. CDR3 bases: TGTGCCAGCAGTTACAGGGGAATTGGTGGCTACACCTTC.

Only a few counts were recorded for this clone. The chain carries TRBV7-2 and TRBJ2-3; 9 bases align to TRBD2. CDR1 is SGHTA and CDR2 is FQGNSA in the germline V gene. The CDR3 consists of 18 residues. V lost 2 bases and J lost 0; bases outside the gene matches: 9. The CDR3: CASSLRITSGFSTDTQYF. In DNA form, the CDR3 reads TGTGCCAGCAGCTTAAGAATCACTAGCGGGTTCAGCACAGATACGCAGTATTTT.

V gene TRBV9 combines with J gene TRBJ1-2, with D possibly being TRBD1 (5 bases). Germline CDR1 and CDR2: SGDLS and YYNGEE. CDR3 size: 15 residues. Trimming cost V 4 bases and J 2 bases, with 15 bases left between them. The chain's CDR3 is CASSSRLTENYGYTF. The CDR3 region has the DNA TGTGCCAGCAGCTCCAGACTGACAGAAAACTATGGCTACACCTTC.

This clone has just a few counts. This chain's CDR3 is CASNSGGTDTQYF. CDR3 DNA sequence: TGTGCCAGCAATTCCGGGGGCACAGATACGCAGTATTTT. The chain couples TRBV11-2 to TRBJ2-3, with D perhaps TRBD2 (5 bases). V was clipped by 7 bases and J by 1 base, with 9 bases between them. The CDR3 extends over 13 amino acids. Germline CDR1 and CDR2: SGHAT and FQNNGV.

The chain has TRBV18 and TRBJ2-7; 7 bases match TRBD2. V dropped 2 bases and J dropped 4; count of bases not matched to a gene: 2. Germline V gene sequence: CDR1 KGHSH, CDR2 LQKENI. This CDR3 comprises 13 residues. CDR3 sequence (DNA): TGTGCCAGCTCACCAGCTAGCGGATACGAGCAGTACTTC. Residues: CASSPASGYEQYF.

The chain combines TRBV5-1 with TRBJ2-2, with 11 bases that match TRBD2. J was trimmed by 1 base and V by 0 bases; bases with no gene match: 8. The CDR3 is made up of 19 amino acids. Germline CDR1 and CDR2: SGHRS and YFSETQ. The CDR3 protein is CASSLGGGLAGLNTGELFF. In nucleotides, the CDR3 is TGCGCCAGCAGCTTGGGGGGTGGACTAGCGGGTCTGAACACCGGGGAGCTGTTTTTT.